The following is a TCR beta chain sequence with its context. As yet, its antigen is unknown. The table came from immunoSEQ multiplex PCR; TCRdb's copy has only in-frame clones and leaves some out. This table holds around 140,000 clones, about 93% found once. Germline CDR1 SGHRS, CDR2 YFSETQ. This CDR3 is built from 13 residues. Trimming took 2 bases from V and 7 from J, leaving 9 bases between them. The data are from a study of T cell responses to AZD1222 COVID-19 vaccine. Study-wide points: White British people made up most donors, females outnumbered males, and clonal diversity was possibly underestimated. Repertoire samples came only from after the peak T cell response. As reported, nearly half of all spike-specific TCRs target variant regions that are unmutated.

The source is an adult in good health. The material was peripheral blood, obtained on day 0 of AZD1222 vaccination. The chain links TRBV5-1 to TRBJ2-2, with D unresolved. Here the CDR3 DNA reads TGCGCCAGCAGCTTAGACTTAATCGGGGAGCTGTTTTTT. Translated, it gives CASSLDLIGELFF.